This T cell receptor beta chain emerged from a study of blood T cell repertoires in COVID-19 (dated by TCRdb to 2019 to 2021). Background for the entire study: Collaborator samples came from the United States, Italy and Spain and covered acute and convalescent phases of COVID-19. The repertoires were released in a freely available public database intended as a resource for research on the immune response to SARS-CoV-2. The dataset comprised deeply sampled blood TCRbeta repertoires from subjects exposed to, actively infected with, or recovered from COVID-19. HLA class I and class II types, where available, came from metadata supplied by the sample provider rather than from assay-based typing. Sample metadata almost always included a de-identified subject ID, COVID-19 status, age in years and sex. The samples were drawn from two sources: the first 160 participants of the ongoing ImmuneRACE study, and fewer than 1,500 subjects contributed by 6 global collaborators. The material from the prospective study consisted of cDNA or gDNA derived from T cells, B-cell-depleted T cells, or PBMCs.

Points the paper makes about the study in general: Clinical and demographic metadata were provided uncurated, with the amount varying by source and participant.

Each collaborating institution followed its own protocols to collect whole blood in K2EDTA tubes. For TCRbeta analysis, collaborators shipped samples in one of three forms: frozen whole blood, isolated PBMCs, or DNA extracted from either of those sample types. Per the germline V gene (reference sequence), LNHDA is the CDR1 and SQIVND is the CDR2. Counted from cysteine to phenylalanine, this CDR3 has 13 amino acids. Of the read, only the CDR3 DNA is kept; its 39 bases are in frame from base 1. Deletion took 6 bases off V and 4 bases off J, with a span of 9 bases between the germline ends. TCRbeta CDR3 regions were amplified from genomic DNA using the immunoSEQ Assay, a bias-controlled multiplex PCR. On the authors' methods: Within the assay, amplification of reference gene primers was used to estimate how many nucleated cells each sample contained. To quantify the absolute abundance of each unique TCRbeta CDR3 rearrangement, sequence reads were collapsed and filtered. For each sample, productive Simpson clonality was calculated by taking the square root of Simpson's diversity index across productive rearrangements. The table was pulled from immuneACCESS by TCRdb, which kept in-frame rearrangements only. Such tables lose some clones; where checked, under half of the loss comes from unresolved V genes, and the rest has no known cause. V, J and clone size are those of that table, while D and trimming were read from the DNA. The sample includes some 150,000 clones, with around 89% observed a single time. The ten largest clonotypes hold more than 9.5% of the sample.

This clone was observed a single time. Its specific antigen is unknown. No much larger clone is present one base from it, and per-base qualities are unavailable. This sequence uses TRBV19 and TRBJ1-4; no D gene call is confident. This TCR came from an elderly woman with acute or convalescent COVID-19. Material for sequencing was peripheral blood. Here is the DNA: TGTGCCAGTAGCAACACTATTAATGAAAAACTGTTTTTT. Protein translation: CASSNTINEKLFF.